This entry features one T cell receptor beta chain sequence. Its antigen is currently unknown. At one end, the junction sequence differs from germline, possibly due to a read error. This record comes from a study of blood T cells in healthy people across ages. The study's findings and limits: Per million T cells, TCR beta diversity dropped roughly linearly as age increased. Higher diversity, along with more naive CD4+ cells, distinguished long-lived donors from aged donors.

Through a sample-barcoded 5' primer and a J-beta primer mix, a second PCR was run for about 6 to 11 cycles. TCRdb used MiXCR to reprocess the 5' RACE reads, holding one entry per CDR3 protein. The table includes some 1.5 million distinct CDR3 sequences, 25% to 30% detected once. Peripheral blood from each donor was collected in a volume of about 10 milliliters. What was sequenced was blood. The clonotype originates from a woman in her twenties or thirties in good health.

In DNA, the CDR3 is TGTAGTGCTAGAGATGGGACTAGCGGGAGTTCCCTCTACGAGCAGTACTTC. This codes for CSARDGTSGSSLYEQYF. The J gene is TRBJ2-5, the V gene TRBV20-1; 14 nucleotides line up with TRBD2. The assigned J gene may be wrong: the sequence end matches TRBJ2-7 better. CDR1 is DFQATT, CDR2 SNEGSKA, per germline (reference sequence). The CDR3 is 17 residues long.